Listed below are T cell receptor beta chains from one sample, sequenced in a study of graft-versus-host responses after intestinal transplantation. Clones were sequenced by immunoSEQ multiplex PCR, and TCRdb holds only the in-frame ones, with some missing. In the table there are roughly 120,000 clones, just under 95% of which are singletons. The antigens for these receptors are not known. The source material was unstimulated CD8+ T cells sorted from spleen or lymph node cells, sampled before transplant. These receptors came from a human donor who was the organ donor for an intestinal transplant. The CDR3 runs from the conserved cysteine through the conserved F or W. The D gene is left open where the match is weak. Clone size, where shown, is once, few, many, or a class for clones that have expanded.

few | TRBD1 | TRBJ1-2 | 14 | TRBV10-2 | CASSEDRVLGGYTF | TGCGCCAGCAGTGAGGACAGGGTCTTGGGAGGCTACACCTTC
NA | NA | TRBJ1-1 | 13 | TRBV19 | CASSPTGTTEAFF | TGTGCCAGTAGTCCAACAGGGACCACTGAAGCTTTCTTT
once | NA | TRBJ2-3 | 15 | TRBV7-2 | CASSSRDWGTDTQYF | TGTGCCAGCAGCTCTAGGGACTGGGGCACAGATACGCAGTATTTT
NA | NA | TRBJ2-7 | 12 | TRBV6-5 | CASSRISYEQYF | TGTGCCAGCAGTCGTATCTCCTACGAGCAGTACTTC
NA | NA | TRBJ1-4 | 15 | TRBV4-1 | CASSQEAGQGEKLFF | TGCGCCAGCAGCCAAGAGGCCGGGCAAGGGGAAAAACTGTTTTTT
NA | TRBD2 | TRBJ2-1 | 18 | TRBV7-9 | CASSLGLAGVIGYNEQFF | TGTGCCAGCAGCCTCGGACTAGCGGGAGTAATCGGATACAATGAGCAGTTCTTC
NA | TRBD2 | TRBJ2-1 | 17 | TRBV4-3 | CASSQYIGLAGTDEQFF | TGCGCCAGCAGCCAATATATTGGACTAGCGGGAACGGATGAGCAGTTCTTC
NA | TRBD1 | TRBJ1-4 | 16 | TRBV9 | CASSVGTGATNEKLFF | TGTGCCAGCAGCGTAGGGACAGGGGCGACGAATGAAAAACTGTTTTTT
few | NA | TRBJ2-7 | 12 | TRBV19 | CASSSGQWEQYF | TGTGCCAGTAGTAGCGGGCAATGGGAGCAGTACTTC
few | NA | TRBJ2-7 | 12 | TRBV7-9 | CASSIYRNEQYF | TGTGCCAGCAGCATTTACAGGAACGAGCAGTACTTC
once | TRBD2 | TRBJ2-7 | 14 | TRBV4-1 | CASSQTSGNYEQYF | TGCGCCAGCAGCCAAACTAGCGGGAACTACGAGCAGTACTTC
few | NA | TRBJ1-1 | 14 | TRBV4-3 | CASSQAPMNTEAFF | TGCGCCAGCAGCCAAGCGCCAATGAACACTGAAGCTTTCTTT
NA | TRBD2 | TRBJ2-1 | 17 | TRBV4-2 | CASSQTPGLAGDNEQFF | TGTGCCAGCAGCCAGACCCCGGGACTAGCGGGGGACAATGAGCAGTTCTTC
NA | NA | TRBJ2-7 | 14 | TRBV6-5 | CASSPRDGSYEQYF | TGTGCCAGCAGTCCTCGGGACGGATCCTACGAGCAGTACTTC
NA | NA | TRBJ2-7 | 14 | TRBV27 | CASSLAGPSYEQYF | TGTGCCAGCAGTTTAGCGGGCCCCTCCTACGAGCAGTACTTC
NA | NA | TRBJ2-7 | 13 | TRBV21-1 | CASSKARVHEQYF | TGTGCCAGCAGCAAAGCGAGGGTCCACGAGCAGTACTTC
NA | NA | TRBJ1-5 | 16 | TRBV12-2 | CASRLAGPSRNQPQHF | TGTGCAAGTCGCTTAGCCGGACCGTCGCGCAATCAGCCCCAGCATTTT
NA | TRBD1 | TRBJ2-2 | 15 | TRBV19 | CASSIGTGAAGELFF | TGTGCCAGTAGTATTGGGACAGGGGCCGCCGGGGAGCTGTTTTTT
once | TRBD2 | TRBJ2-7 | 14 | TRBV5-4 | CASRSGRGPYEQYF | TGTGCCAGCAGAAGCGGGAGGGGCCCCTACGAGCAGTACTTC
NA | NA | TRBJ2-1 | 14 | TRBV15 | CATSLAGPYNEQFF | TGTGCCACCAGCCTGGCGGGACCATACAATGAGCAGTTCTTC
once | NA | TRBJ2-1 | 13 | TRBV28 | CASSFGGHTEQFF | TGTGCCAGCAGTTTTGGCGGGCACACTGAGCAGTTCTTC
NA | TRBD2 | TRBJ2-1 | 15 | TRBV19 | CASSILSGRVNEQFF | TGTGCCAGTAGTATCCTCAGCGGGAGGGTTAATGAGCAGTTCTTC
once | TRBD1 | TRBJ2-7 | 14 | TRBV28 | CASSLGQAPYEQYF | TGTGCCAGCAGTTTAGGACAGGCCCCCTACGAGCAGTACTTC
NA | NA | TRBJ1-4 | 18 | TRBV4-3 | CASSQYLLRGPTNEKLFF | TGCGCCAGCAGCCAGTACCTCCTTCGTGGTCCAACTAATGAAAAACTGTTTTTT
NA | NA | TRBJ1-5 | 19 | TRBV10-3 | CAISDPPGQGDWYNQPQHF | TGTGCCATCAGTGACCCCCCGGGGCAGGGAGACTGGTACAATCAGCCCCAGCATTTT
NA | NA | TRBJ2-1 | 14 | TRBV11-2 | CASSPSGGENEQFF | TGTGCCAGCAGCCCCTCGGGGGGCGAAAATGAGCAGTTCTTC
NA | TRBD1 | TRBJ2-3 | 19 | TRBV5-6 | CASSPGQGALEFYTDTQYF | TGTGCCAGCAGCCCGGGACAGGGGGCCCTTGAATTCTACACAGATACGCAGTATTTT
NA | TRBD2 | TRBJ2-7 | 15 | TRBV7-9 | CASSEGTSGSTEQYF | TGTGCCAGCAGCGAAGGGACTAGCGGGAGCACCGAGCAGTACTTC
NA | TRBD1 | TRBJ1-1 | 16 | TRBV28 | CASSLSGTGDGTEAFF | TGTGCCAGCAGTTTATCCGGGACAGGGGACGGCACTGAAGCTTTCTTT
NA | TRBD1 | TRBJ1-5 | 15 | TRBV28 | CASSLVGQGDQPQHF | TGTGCCAGCAGTTTGGTCGGACAGGGTGATCAGCCCCAGCATTTT
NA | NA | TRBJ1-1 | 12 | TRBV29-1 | CSAPDRDTEAFF | TGCAGCGCCCCGGATCGTGACACTGAAGCTTTCTTT
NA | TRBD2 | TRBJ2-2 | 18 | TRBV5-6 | CASSVYLGREGKTGELFF | TGTGCCAGCAGCGTCTACCTCGGGCGGGAGGGCAAGACCGGGGAGCTGTTTTTT
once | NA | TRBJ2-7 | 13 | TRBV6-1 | CASSYAGNYEQYF | TGTGCCAGCAGTTATGCAGGGAACTACGAGCAGTACTTC
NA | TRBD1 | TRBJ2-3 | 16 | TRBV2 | CASSVTGSSSTDTQYF | TGTGCCAGCAGCGTGACAGGGAGCTCTAGCACAGATACGCAGTATTTT
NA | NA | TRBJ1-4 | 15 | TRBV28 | CASSPPPRAGEKLFF | TGTGCCAGCAGCCCACCCCCCAGGGCTGGTGAAAAACTGTTTTTT
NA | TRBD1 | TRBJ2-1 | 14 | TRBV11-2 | CASTGQGSYNEQFF | TGTGCCAGCACGGGACAGGGCTCCTACAATGAGCAGTTCTTC
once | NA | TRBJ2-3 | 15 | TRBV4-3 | CASSQDTVGTDTQYF | TGCGCCAGCAGCCAAGATACGGTGGGCACAGATACGCAGTATTTT
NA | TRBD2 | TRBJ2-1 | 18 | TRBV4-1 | CASSQDTREGRLNNEQFF | TGCGCCAGCAGCCAAGATACGAGGGAGGGCCGGCTGAACAATGAGCAGTTCTTC
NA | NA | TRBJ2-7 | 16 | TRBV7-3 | CASSPLKGDPPYEQYF | TGTGCCAGCAGCCCCCTAAAAGGGGACCCCCCCTACGAGCAGTACTTC
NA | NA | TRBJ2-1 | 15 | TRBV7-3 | CASSRPGSSYNEQFF | TGTGCCAGCAGCCGCCCGGGAAGCTCCTACAATGAGCAGTTCTTC
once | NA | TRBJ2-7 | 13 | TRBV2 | CASSETASYEQYF | TGTGCCAGCAGTGAGACGGCCAGCTACGAGCAGTACTTC
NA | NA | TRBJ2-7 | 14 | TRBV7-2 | CASSFSQSSYEQYF | TGTGCCAGCAGCTTTTCGCAGAGCTCCTACGAGCAGTACTTC
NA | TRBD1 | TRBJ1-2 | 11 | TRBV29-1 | CSVTGGYGYTF | TGCAGCGTGACAGGGGGGTATGGCTACACCTTC
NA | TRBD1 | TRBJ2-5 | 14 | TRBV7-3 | CASSFRGGAETQYF | TGTGCCAGCAGCTTCCGAGGGGGCGCTGAGACCCAGTACTTC
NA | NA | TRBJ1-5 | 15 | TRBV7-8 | CASSLWGRGAEPRHF | NA